These 12 T cell receptor beta chains originate from one sample sequenced in a study of blood T cell repertoires in COVID-19. Method: immunoSEQ multiplex PCR; TCRdb's copy keeps in-frame clones and lacks some. The sample includes 60,000 to 75,000 clones, about 83% of them seen just once. The sample comprised peripheral blood. Receptors originate from a woman of 80 years or more with acute or convalescent COVID-19.

V and J are TRBV15 and TRBJ2-1, with D possibly matching TRBD1 (5 bases). This CDR3 is built from 14 residues. Germline CDR1 reads LNHNV; CDR2 reads YYDKDF (reference sequence). The V and J ends lost 0 bases and 9 bases respectively, with 12 bases between them. This CDR3 reads CATSRDFAGLEQFF. In nucleotides, the CDR3 is TGTGCCACCAGCAGAGATTTTGCAGGGCTTGAGCAGTTCTTC.

The chain recombines TRBV4-1 with TRBJ2-4; 7 bases map to TRBD2. The germline gives CDR1 MGHRA, CDR2 YSYEKL. This CDR3 comprises 17 residues. The V segment lost 2 bases and the J segment 0 bases; nucleotides outside the gene matches: 7. The CDR3 is CASSQPGEGRAKNIQYF. The CDR3 DNA reads as TGCGCCAGCAGCCAACCGGGGGAGGGGCGAGCCAAAAACATTCAGTACTTC.

The rearrangement uses TRBV6-5 and TRBJ1-2; 10 bases agree with TRBD1. Germline values: CDR1 MNHEY, CDR2 SVGAGI. The CDR3 sequence is 14 residues long. Germline trimming cut 4 bases from V and 5 bases from J; bases unmatched to any gene: 4. For the CDR3, the DNA is TGTGCCAGCAGTTTGACAGGGGGCGAGTATGGCTACACCTTC. This encodes CASSLTGGEYGYTF.

The V and J genes are TRBV12-3 or TRBV12-4 and TRBJ2-3, with D unclear. The CDR3 runs 12 residues. Trimming left V 5 bases short and J 2 bases short, with 5 bases between. The CDR3 DNA reads as TGTGCCAGCAGTCCTTCCACAGATACGCAGTATTTT. It is translated as CASSPSTDTQYF.

This clone has more than one count but fewer than ten. This sequence joins TRBV9 and TRBJ2-7; D might be TRBD2 (6 bases). CDR1 SGDLS and CDR2 YYNGEE come from the germline V gene. This CDR3 is 14 amino acids long. Trimming pared 3 bases from V and 1 base from J, leaving 11 bases between. CDR3 region: CASSAVSGSYEQYF. The CDR3 nucleotides read TGTGCCAGCAGCGCCGTTAGCGGATCCTACGAGCAGTACTTC.

This chain links TRBV28 with TRBJ1-6; D call uncertain. The CDR3 sequence is 15 residues long. Per germline, CDR1 MDHEN and CDR2 SYDVKM. V shed 2 bases and J shed 7 bases, with 12 bases lying between them. The CDR3 DNA is TGTGCCAGCAGTTTAGGGCGAAAAACAAATTCACCCCTCCACTTT. It translates to CASSLGRKTNSPLHF.

The CDR3 reads CAWSTGITNSPLHF. CDR3 nucleotides: TGTGCCTGGAGTACGGGGATAACTAATTCACCCCTCCACTTT. The gene calls are TRBV30 and TRBJ1-6; D unclear. Germline V CDR1 and CDR2: GTSNPN, SVGIG (reference sequence). The V gene lost 2 bases and the J gene lost 6 bases, with 11 bases spanning the gap. The CDR3 is 14 amino acids.

The rearrangement joins TRBV6-1 to TRBJ2-7, with 8 positions matching TRBD2. The germline V gene encodes CDR1 MNHNS and CDR2 SASEGT. Trimming took 2 bases from V and 5 from J; bases not matched to a gene: 17. The length of the CDR3 is 18 residues. CDR3 nucleotide sequence: TGTGCCAGCAGTGAACCCCCATCTTATGCGGGAGGAACCAACGAGCAGTACTTC. This codes for CASSEPPSYAGGTNEQYF.

V usage is TRBV30 and J usage is TRBJ1-6; 9 bases map to TRBD1. There are 13 residues in the CDR3. The V gene's germline CDR1 is GTSNPN and CDR2 SVGIG (reference sequence). V lost 3 bases and J lost 8; bases outside the gene matches: 2. CDR3 sequence reads: CAWRTGGYSPLHF. The CDR3 region has the DNA TGTGCCTGGAGGACAGGGGGGTATTCACCCCTCCACTTT.

CDR3 DNA sequence: TGTGCCAGCAGCTTGACTAGCTATGAGCAGTTCTTC. Protein product: CASSLTSYEQFF. This rearrangement joins TRBV5-4 to TRBJ2-1, with a weak D call TRBD2 (6 bases). Germline lookup yields CDR1 SGHNT and CDR2 YYREEE (reference sequence). V lost 1 base and J 8 bases, leaving 7 bases between the germline ends. The CDR3 sequence is 12 residues long.

The chain carries TRBV7-2 and TRBJ2-7; D is uncertain. CDR1 is SGHTA and CDR2 is FQGNSA in the germline V gene. The V and J ends lost 5 bases and 0 bases respectively, with 5 bases between them. This CDR3 comprises 12 residues. The CDR3 DNA reads TGTGCCAGCAGCCCTAGCTCCTACGAGCAGTACTTC. Translating gives CASSPSSYEQYF.

The genes are TRBV14 and TRBJ1-2; maybe TRBD1 (5 bases). V shed 0 bases and J shed 8 bases, with 13 bases lying between them. The CDR3 consists of 14 residues. Germline CDR1 SGHDN, CDR2 FVKESK. The CDR3 here is CASSQEATVNGYTF. The CDR3 region has the DNA TGTGCCAGCAGCCAAGAGGCGACAGTGAACGGCTACACCTTC.